The 6 T cell receptor beta chains listed next were all sequenced from one sample in a study of T-cell memory formation after mild COVID-19. Using its own MiXCR run on the 5' RACE reads, TCRdb lists one record per CDR3 protein. The sample has under 450,000 distinct CDR3 sequences; 13% to 15% are singletons. The sequenced sample consisted of PBMCs or a T cell subset sorted from them (not recorded which). The receptor source for this set is a man aged 18 to 30 who had mild COVID-19 (a few samples of this study predate the infection). Cell type and time point are not known.

The rearrangement uses TRBV25-1 and TRBJ2-1; D is unclear. Germline-derived CDR1 and CDR2 are MGHDK and SYGVNS. V was trimmed by 3 bases and J by 0 bases, leaving 6 bases between them. The length of the CDR3 is 14 residues. CDR3 nucleotides: TGTGCCAGCAGTGACGCGAGCTCCTACAATGAGCAGTTCTTC. Protein sequence: CASSDASSYNEQFF. The full variable domain, in which reference TRBV25-1 and TRBJ2-1 provide the parts outside the CDR3, is EADIYQTPRYLVIGTGKKITLECSQTMGHDKMYWYQQDPGMELHLIHYSYGVNSTEKGDLSSESTVSRIRTEHFPLTLESARPSHTSQYLCASSDASSYNEQFFGPGTRLTVL.

This clonotype was seen ten or more times. The chain has TRBV20-1 and TRBJ1-6; D unclear. CDR1 and CDR2 (germline): DFQATT, SNEGSKA (reference sequence). The CDR3 is made up of 15 amino acids. V was pared by 1 base and J by 5 bases, with 12 bases between. CDR3 nucleotides: TGCAGTGCTAGAGTTGGGCGGGTTAATAATTCACCCCTCCACTTT. Protein sequence: CSARVGRVNNSPLHF.

This clonotype was seen many times. The chain has TRBV2 and TRBJ2-5; D ambiguous. The CDR3 is 12 amino acids. Germline V CDR1 and CDR2: SNHLY, FYNNEI. V lost 0 bases, J lost 5 bases, and 4 bases lay in between. CDR3 loop: CASSEARETQYF. The DNA of the CDR3 is TGTGCCAGCAGTGAAGCGCGGGAGACCCAGTACTTC.

V is TRBV7-9 and J is TRBJ1-3; the match to TRBD1 covers 8 bases. V shed 7 bases and J 5 bases; nucleotides not matched to a gene: 10. The CDR3 loop spans 15 amino acids. From germline, CDR1 is SEHNR and CDR2 FQNEAQ (reference sequence). In DNA, the CDR3 is TGTGCCAGCATCCAAACAGGGGGTGCGAGAAACACCATATATTTT. Protein product: CASIQTGGARNTIYF.

V gene TRBV4-3 combines with J gene TRBJ1-1; D is perhaps TRBD1 (6 bases). The length of the CDR3 is 19 residues. CDR1 and CDR2 (germline): LGHNA, YSLEER. Trimming took off 0 bases at V and 5 bases at J, with 25 bases between the two ends. DNA for the CDR3: TGCGCCAGCAGCCAAGATCACCAGGAACAGGGAGCGTTGGGGACTGAAGCTTTCTTT. Translating gives CASSQDHQEQGALGTEAFF.

This CDR3 is CASSDWGYEQYV. The CDR3 nucleotides are TGTGCCAGCAGTGACTGGGGCTACGAGCAGTACGTC. The chain carries TRBV2 and TRBJ2-7, with D unclear. Germline CDR1 and CDR2: SNHLY and FYNNEI. This CDR3 is built from 12 residues. Trimming removed 3 bases at V and 3 bases at J, with 6 bases between.